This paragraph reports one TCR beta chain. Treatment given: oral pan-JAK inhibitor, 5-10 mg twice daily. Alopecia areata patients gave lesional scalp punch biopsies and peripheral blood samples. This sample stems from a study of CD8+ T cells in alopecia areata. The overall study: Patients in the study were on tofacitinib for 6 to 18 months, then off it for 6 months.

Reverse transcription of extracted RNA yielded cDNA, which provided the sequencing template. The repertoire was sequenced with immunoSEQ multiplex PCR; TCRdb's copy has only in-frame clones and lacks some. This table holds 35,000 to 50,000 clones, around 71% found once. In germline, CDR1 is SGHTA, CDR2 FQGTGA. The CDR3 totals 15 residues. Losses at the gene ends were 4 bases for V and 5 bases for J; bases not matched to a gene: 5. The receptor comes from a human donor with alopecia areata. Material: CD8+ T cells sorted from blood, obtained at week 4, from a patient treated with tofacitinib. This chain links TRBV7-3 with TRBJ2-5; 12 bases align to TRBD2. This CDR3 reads CASSSSLAGGETQYF. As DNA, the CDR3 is TGTGCCAGCAGCTCCTCCCTAGCGGGGGGGGAGACCCAGTACTTC.